Sequencing of this TCR beta chain was carried out in a study of PD-1 blockade in mismatch repair-deficient tumors (dated by TCRdb to 2017 to 2019). General notes on the study: Between late 2013 and September 2016, the trial enrolled 80 to 95 consecutive patients with around 11 types of mismatch repair-deficient cancer, all of whom had received prior treatment and were progressing. Tumor-associated T cell clones were tracked in the peripheral blood of patients responding to PD-1 blockade by deep sequencing of TCR CDR3 regions.

The sample's time point, from its label and the paper: peripheral blood before pembrolizumab. For every enrolled patient, mismatch repair deficiency was confirmed by either polymerase chain reaction or immunohistochemistry. TCR sequencing was performed for three patients who responded to pembrolizumab therapy. The phase II trial prospectively evaluated PD-1 blockade with pembrolizumab in advanced mismatch repair-deficient cancers, independent of tissue of origin. Serial peripheral blood T cell samples were collected before and at multiple times after starting PD-1 blockade. Blood sampling time points were reported as weeks after the first dose of pembrolizumab. The study at large found these results: After pembrolizumab, tumor-resident clones, which were often undetectable in blood before treatment, expanded rapidly and then contracted, generally ahead of radiologic responses.

V gives up 3 bases and J gives up 6 bases, and the segment between their germline ends measures 20 bases. The CDR3 runs 16 residues from the cysteine to the phenylalanine. Left in the record is the CDR3 DNA by itself, 48 bases read in frame from the first base. CDR1 and CDR2 are read off the germline V gene as MDHEN and SYDVKM. In the case of this clone: This clone's antigen is unknown. No qualities accompany the bases; no much larger clone lies one base away.

The protocol used for the library was the immunoSEQ multiplex PCR assay. TCRdb provides this immuneACCESS table in a form limited to in-frame rearrangements. Some clones are lacking; in checked studies, under half of them reflect an unresolved V gene, and why the rest are absent is not known. This sample holds just over 25,000 clones; approximately 84% were observed only once. The top ten hold about 3% of the sample. The receptor was derived from an adult with mismatch repair-deficient cancer. The V gene is TRBV28 and the J gene is TRBJ1-2; the D gene is not confidently resolved. This specimen was PBMCs, taken before pembrolizumab treatment. The DNA sequence is as follows: TGTGCCAGCAGTTTTAGACGGACTTACGTGGCGGATGGCTACACCTTC. Its amino acids are CASSFRRTYVADGYTF.